The 14 T cell receptor beta chains in this list originate from one sample, sequenced in a study of T cells in severe cutaneous drug reactions. Bulk and single-cell libraries used iRepertoire multiplex PCR with TCR subtype-specific primers. After re-calling the multiplex PCR reads, TCRdb lists one entry per CDR3 protein, DNA absent. The sample holds about 10,000 distinct CDR3 sequences. Sequenced patients had Stevens-Johnson syndrome or toxic epidermal necrolysis caused by carbamazepine. The specimen was cells from a skin blister. These receptors were taken from a human donor with Stevens-Johnson syndrome, a severe cutaneous drug reaction.

This clonotype is labeled medium-sized based on frequency. The gene calls are TRBV20-1 and TRBJ1-1; TCRdb selects TRBD1, and the lack of DNA leaves this call unchecked. This CDR3 has 13 residues. Germline CDR1 DFQATT, CDR2 SNEGSKA (reference sequence). CDR3 protein: CSADRGPNTEAFF.

The chain employs TRBV29-1 and TRBJ1-3; the TRBD1 assignment by TCRdb is unverifiable without DNA. This CDR3 has 13 residues. The germline CDR1 and CDR2 sequences are SQVTM and ANQGSEA. CDR3 sequence reads: CSVVQGLKNTIYF.

The V gene is TRBV20-1, the J gene TRBJ2-7. Looked up from germline, CDR1 is DFQATT and CDR2 is SNEGSKA (reference sequence). The CDR3 is 11 amino acids. CDR3 sequence: CRGDIRYEQYF.

This clonotype is medium-sized by frequency. The chain employs TRBV20-1 and TRBJ2-1; TCRdb indicates TRBD1, and absent DNA this call remains unverified. Germline V gene sequence: CDR1 DFQATT, CDR2 SNEGSKA (reference sequence). The CDR3 covers 15 residues. The CDR3 protein is CSARDRQSSYNEQFF.

The V and J genes are TRBV29-1 and TRBJ1-1; with no DNA, the TCRdb D assignment of TRBD1 cannot be verified. Germline V CDR1 and CDR2: SQVTM, ANQGSEA. This CDR3 has 12 amino acids. CDR3 region: CSAIQGPTEAFF.

The genes are TRBV20-1 and TRBJ1-1; TCRdb selects TRBD1, and the lack of DNA leaves this call unchecked. The germline gives CDR1 DFQATT, CDR2 SNEGSKA (reference sequence). This CDR3 region has 13 residues. The CDR3 region is CSAGGGGNTEAFF.

This clonotype shows up as medium-sized by frequency. The J gene is TRBJ2-3, the V gene TRBV20-1; the D call from TCRdb, TRBD1, cannot be confirmed without DNA. Per germline, CDR1 DFQATT and CDR2 SNEGSKA (reference sequence). The CDR3 extends over 12 amino acids. The CDR3 here is CSLDSRTDTQYF.

The chain combines TRBV20-1 with TRBJ2-7; TCRdb returns TRBD1, unconfirmable since there is no DNA. Germline V gene lookup returns CDR1 DFQATT and CDR2 SNEGSKA (reference sequence). The length of the CDR3 is 17 residues. CDR3 amino acids: CSARDPGLNAGPYEQYF.

The V gene is TRBV4-1, the J gene TRBJ2-7; checking the TCRdb D call of TRBD1 is not possible without DNA. CDR3 length equals 15 residues. Germline lookup yields CDR1 MGHRA and CDR2 YSYEKL. CDR3 region: CASSPIPGQGDEQYF.

The CDR3 reads CSVVWRETQYF. The J gene is TRBJ2-5, the V gene TRBV29-1. Germline assignment: CDR1 SQVTM and CDR2 ANQGSEA. The CDR3 spans 11 residues. Full variable domain (remainder filled in from reference TRBV29-1 and TRBJ2-5): SAVISQKPSRDICQRGTSLTIQCQVDSQVTMMFWYRQQPGQSLTLIATANQGSEATYESGFVIDKFPISRPNLTFSTLTVSNMSPEDSSIYLCSVVWRETQYFGPGTRLLVL.

By frequency, this clonotype is large (0.1 to 1%). CDR3 amino acids: CSVTGGRTEAFF. This chain links TRBV20-1 with TRBJ1-1; TCRdb lists TRBD1, though no DNA is available to test this call. In germline, CDR1 is DFQATT, CDR2 SNEGSKA (reference sequence). CDR3 length: 12 residues.

J is TRBJ2-7 and V is TRBV20-1; TCRdb's assignment of TRBD2 cannot be checked, as there is no DNA. Germline lookup yields CDR1 DFQATT and CDR2 SNEGSKA (reference sequence). The CDR3 is 12 residues long. CDR3 sequence: CSASGRRWEQYF.

This clonotype is classed as medium-sized (0.01 to 0.1%) by frequency. CDR3 loop: CASSSRRFLQETQYF. The V call is TRBV13, the J call TRBJ2-5. The CDR3 spans 15 residues. CDR1 is PRHDT and CDR2 is FYEKMQ in the germline V gene (reference sequence). Based on the CDR3 plus reference TRBV13 and TRBJ2-5, the full variable domain is AAGVIQSPRHLIKEKRETATLKCYPIPRHDTVYWYQQGPGQDPQFLISFYEKMQSDKGSIPDRFSAQQFSDYHSELNMSSLELGDSALYFCASSSRRFLQETQYFGPGTRLLVL.

V usage is TRBV20-1 and J usage is TRBJ2-5; TCRdb reports TRBD2, a call that lacks DNA to check it against. CDR1 is DFQATT, CDR2 SNEGSKA, per germline (reference sequence). This CDR3 has 13 amino acids. CDR3 protein: CSGTRDLKETQYF.